The clone carrying this TCR beta chain was recorded a few times. The same CDR3 can be traced to other DNA sequences in this sample. Authors' analysis steps: Amplification of reference gene primers was used by the study to estimate nucleated cell counts. Data came from immunoSEQ multiplex PCR; TCRdb stores just in-frame clones and leaves some out. V and J calls and clone size come straight from that table; D and trimming were deduced from the DNA. The sample lists approximately 280,000 clones; 88% were seen once. CDR3 length: 13 amino acids. V was shortened by 0 bases and J by 1 base, with 4 bases between the two germline ends. Germline V gives CDR1 SGDLS, CDR2 YYNGEE. This sample is part of a study of blood T cell repertoires in COVID-19.

Material: peripheral blood. The rearrangement joins TRBV9 to TRBJ1-2; no definite D call. The sequence came from a man aged 18-30 years with active or convalescent COVID-19. DNA of the CDR3: TGTGCCAGCAGCGTAGACAGTAACTATGGCTACACCTTC. Its protein is CASSVDSNYGYTF.